The present T cell receptor beta chain was sequenced within a study of tumor and adjacent non-tumor tissue in lung cancer. Study-level results: In normal lung, the top 100 clones were significantly more dominant than in tumor.

Three rounds of nested PCR, following a modified ARM-PCR protocol, produced the TCRbeta library. TCRdb independently ran MiXCR on the multiplex PCR reads; one entry per CDR3 protein. The sample records about 90,000 distinct CDR3 sequences, more than 75% being singletons. This sample's RNA came from whole unsorted tissue. The normal lung tissue was taken more than 3 cm from the tumor edge. As regards this clonotype: Its antigen is currently unknown. One junction end disagrees with the germline gene, perhaps due to a read error.

CDR1 and CDR2 (germline): DFQATT, SNEGSKA (reference sequence). The CDR3 length is 15 residues. Sequenced: distant non-tumor lung tissue. The TCR originated in a woman between 45 and 60 years old with non-small cell lung cancer. The chain has TRBV20-1 and TRBJ2-6; D assignment may be TRBD1 or TRBD2 (7 bases each). CDR3 in amino acids: CSALRGGSGANVLTF. Written as DNA, the CDR3 is TGCAGTGCTCTCAGGGGGGGCTCTGGGGCCAATGTCCTGACTTTC.